What follows are 7 T cell receptor beta chains derived from one specimen sequenced in a study of T cell responses to AZD1222 COVID-19 vaccine. The assay was immunoSEQ multiplex PCR, and TCRdb's table has in-frame clones only and misses some. In the table there are about 60,000 clones, less than 90% of which are singletons. This specimen was peripheral blood, taken on day 0 of AZD1222 vaccination. The receptor source for this set is an adult in good health.

This rearrangement joins TRBV2 to TRBJ1-5; D not certain. Trimming stripped 0 bases from V and 3 bases from J, with 6 bases between. Germline CDR1 and CDR2: SNHLY and FYNNEI. The CDR3 loop spans 14 amino acids. The chain's CDR3 is CASSEALANQPQHF. The DNA of the CDR3 is TGTGCCAGCAGTGAAGCGCTTGCCAATCAGCCCCAGCATTTT.

The genes are TRBV7-6 and TRBJ2-7; D is uncertain. Per the germline V gene, CDR1 is SGHVS and CDR2 is FNYEAQ. Trimming stripped 0 bases from V and 2 bases from J, with 5 bases between. The length of the CDR3 is 13 residues. CDR3 in amino acids: CASSLAKTYEQYF. CDR3 DNA sequence: TGTGCCAGCAGCTTAGCCAAAACCTACGAGCAGTACTTC.

The chain uses TRBV27 and TRBJ1-1; D not certain. CDR1 and CDR2 (germline): MNHEY, SMNVEV (reference sequence). This CDR3 comprises 14 residues. The ends were cut back, 5 bases at V and 0 bases at J, with 10 bases in the middle. The CDR3 region is CASSLTRLNTEAFF. In DNA, the CDR3 is TGTGCCAGCAGTCTTACGAGGTTGAACACTGAAGCTTTCTTT.

The chain carries TRBV11-3 and TRBJ2-5; tentatively, D is TRBD2 (6 bases). This CDR3 comprises 12 residues. V was clipped by 9 bases and J by 7 bases, with 15 bases between them. Germline V gene data show CDR1 as SGHNT and CDR2 as YENEEA. CDR3: CASKGAGGTQYF. CDR3 coding DNA: TGTGCCAGTAAAGGGGCCGGGGGGACCCAGTACTTC.

The chain recombines TRBV28 with TRBJ1-5, with D hard to call. The CDR3 runs 15 residues. Deletions cut 5 bases from V and 0 bases from J, with 11 bases between. Per germline, CDR1 MDHEN and CDR2 SYDVKM. CDR3 sequence: CASSPRTASNQPQHF. Written as DNA, the CDR3 is TGTGCCAGCAGTCCTAGGACGGCTAGCAATCAGCCCCAGCATTTT.

The V gene is TRBV6-5, the J gene TRBJ1-1; the D is unclear. This CDR3 has 13 residues. Trimming stripped 10 bases from V and 4 bases from J, with 16 bases between. CDR1 MNHEY and CDR2 SVGAGI come from the germline V gene. CDR3 sequence (DNA): TGTGCCACCTGGGAATTCCGGGCCACTGAAGCTTTCTTT. This sequence encodes CATWEFRATEAFF.

The chain uses TRBV28 and TRBJ2-7, with TRBD1 matching 9 bases. Germline trimming cut 6 bases from V and 6 bases from J; bases unmatched to any gene: 9. The CDR3 covers 14 residues. Per germline, CDR1 MDHEN and CDR2 SYDVKM. Here the CDR3 DNA reads TGTGCCAGCAGCCGACAGGGGGTATTCGGCGAGCAGTACTTC. Translated: CASSRQGVFGEQYF. Looking up the rest from reference TRBV28 and TRBJ2-7 gives the full variable domain: DVKVTQSSRYLVKRTGEKVFLECVQDMDHENMFWYRQDPGLGLRLIYFSYDVKMKEKGDIPEGYSVSREKKERFSLILESASTNQTSMYLCASSRQGVFGEQYFGPGTRLTVT.